The T cell receptor beta chain described here comes from a study of radiation and T cells in renal cell carcinoma. Notes on the study in general: In blood, top tumor clones expanded by 2 weeks, shrinking by 4. No pretreatment tumor biopsies were available for baseline clonotypes.

Assay: immunoSEQ multiplex PCR; the TCRdb copy retains only in-frame clones and omits some. Of approximately 49,000 clones in the sample, more than 80% were seen once. On this clone itself: Its antigen remains unidentified.

The CDR3 covers 15 residues. Germline lookup yields CDR1 SGDLS and CDR2 YYNGEE. V trimming: 3 bases; J trimming: 7 bases; junction bases outside the gene matches: 5. Time point reported: blood 2 weeks post-SBRT. Treatment denoted: 15 Gy SBRT to primary tumor, nephrectomy 4 weeks later. This sequence joins TRBV9 and TRBJ2-1, with 12 bases fitting TRBD2. Sequences were derived from blood, sampled from a patient whose treatment included radiotherapy and nephrectomy. The source is a woman aged 70-85 years with renal cell carcinoma. The CDR3 DNA follows: TGTGCCAGCAGCGAAAGGCTAGCGGGGGGGAATGAGCAGTTCTTC. Encoded protein: CASSERLAGGNEQFF.